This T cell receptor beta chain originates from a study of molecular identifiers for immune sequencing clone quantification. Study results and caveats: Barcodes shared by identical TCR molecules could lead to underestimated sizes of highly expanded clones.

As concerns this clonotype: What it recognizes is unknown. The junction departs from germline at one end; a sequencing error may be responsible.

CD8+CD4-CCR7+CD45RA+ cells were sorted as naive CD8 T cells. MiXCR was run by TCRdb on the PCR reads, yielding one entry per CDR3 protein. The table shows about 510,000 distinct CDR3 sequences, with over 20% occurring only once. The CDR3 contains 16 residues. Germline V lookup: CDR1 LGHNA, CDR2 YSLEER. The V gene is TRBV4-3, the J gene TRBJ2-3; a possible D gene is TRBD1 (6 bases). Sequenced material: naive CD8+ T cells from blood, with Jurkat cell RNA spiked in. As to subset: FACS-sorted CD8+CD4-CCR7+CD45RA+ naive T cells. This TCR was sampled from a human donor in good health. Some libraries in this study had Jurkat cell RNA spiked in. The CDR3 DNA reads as TGCGCCAGCAGCCAAGAAAAACAGGGATTAACGGATACGCAGTGTTTT. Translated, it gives CASSQEKQGLTDTQCF.